This entry is about one T cell receptor beta chain. Under the authors' procedure: Estimation of nucleated cell counts was performed using reference gene primer amplification. This table comes from immunoSEQ multiplex PCR, and its TCRdb copy is limited to in-frame clones, with some not included. V, J and clone size are those of that table, while D and trimming were read from the DNA. The sample lists about 310,000 clones, approximately 87% occurring once. This entry comes from a study of blood T cell repertoires in COVID-19. Overall study: There were acute and convalescent COVID-19 samples, and they came from the United States, Italy and Spain. Sample material is recorded as cDNA or gDNA derived from T cells, B-cell-depleted T cells, or PBMCs.

Germline loops: CDR1 SGDLS, CDR2 YYNGEE. J gave up 2 bases and V 4 bases, and 5 bases lay outside the gene matches. The CDR3 totals 16 residues. The receptor was isolated from a woman between 45 and 60 years old who had recovered from COVID-19. The sequencing input was peripheral blood. The V gene is TRBV9, the J gene TRBJ2-3; 12 nucleotides align to TRBD2. CDR3 in DNA: TGTGCCAGCAGCTCCAGGACTAGCGGGAACACAGATACGCAGTATTTT. This encodes CASSSRTSGNTDTQYF.